One sample yielded the 4 T cell receptor beta chains listed below, sequenced in a study of blood T cell repertoires in COVID-19. Profiling relied on immunoSEQ multiplex PCR, and the TCRdb table lists in-frame clones only, not all of them. The sample lists approximately 330,000 clones, under 90% occurring once. Material: PBMCs or T cells enriched from blood (not recorded which). The receptors here all came from a woman aged 25 to 39 who had recovered from COVID-19.

V and J are TRBV29-1 and TRBJ1-2; the D gene is possibly TRBD1 (5 bases). This CDR3 comprises 13 residues. Germline V gives CDR1 SQVTM, CDR2 ANQGSEA. Trimming cost V 3 bases and J 1 base, with 9 bases left between them. CDR3 sequence: CSVEARVNYGYTF. CDR3 coding DNA: TGCAGCGTTGAGGCCAGGGTTAACTATGGCTACACCTTC.

The chain combines TRBV5-5 with TRBJ2-5; TRBD1 might be the D (6 bases). Germline-derived CDR1 and CDR2 are SGHKS and YYEKEE (reference sequence). The CDR3 covers 16 residues. Trimming left V 2 bases short and J 0 bases short, with 14 bases between. The CDR3, as DNA: TGTGCCAGCAGCTTACTACAGGGCTACTACCAAGAGACCCAGTACTTC. It specifies CASSLLQGYYQETQYF. The full variable domain, completed using reference TRBV5-5 and TRBJ2-5, is DAGVTQSPTHLIKTRGQQVTLRCSPISGHKSVSWYQQVLGQGPQFIFQYYEKEERGRGNFPDRFSARQFPNYSSELNVNALLLGDSALYLCASSLLQGYYQETQYFGPGTRLLVL.

The chain recombines TRBV30 with TRBJ2-7; the D gene is possibly TRBD2 (5 bases). The CDR3 totals 13 residues. CDR1 is GTSNPN, CDR2 SVGIG, per germline (reference sequence). Trimming took off 0 bases at V and 3 bases at J, with 9 bases between the two ends. CDR3 DNA: TGTGCCTGGAGTGTAATTGAGGGCTACGAGCAGTACTTC. It codes for CAWSVIEGYEQYF.

V gene TRBV3-1 (or the pseudogene TRBV3-2) combines with J gene TRBJ1-1; D unresolved. Trimming left V 7 bases short and J 0 bases short, with 12 bases between. Germline V gene lookup returns CDR1 LGHDT and CDR2 YNNKEL (reference sequence). The CDR3 is made up of 14 amino acids. The CDR3 loop is CASTKGGMNTEAFF. The CDR3 region has the DNA TGTGCCAGCACAAAAGGAGGGATGAACACTGAAGCTTTCTTT.